This T cell receptor (beta chain) was documented in a study of T cells in tuberculosis. Study as a whole: CD1B tetramers identified T cells specific for mycobacterial lipid GMM. IGRA-negative adolescents, IGRA-positive adolescents with latent tuberculosis and adults with active tuberculosis formed this South African cohort.

At study entry, adolescents had tuberculin skin tests and IGRA screening. The length of the CDR3 is 15 residues. Trimming took 2 bases from V and 7 from J, leaving 12 bases between them. The germline gives CDR1 MNHEY, CDR2 SVGAGI. The data were produced by immunoSEQ multiplex PCR, yet TCRdb's version contains in-frame clones alone and is incomplete. This table holds 25,000 to 35,000 clones, just over 90% found once. This sequence originates from a donor between 10 and 35 years old with latent tuberculosis or without tuberculosis infection. The sequenced material came from PBMCs. This chain connects TRBV6-5 to TRBJ1-6; tentative D call: TRBD1 (5 bases). CDR3 DNA: TGTGCCAGCAGTTACAAAAGGGGAGGGAATTCACCCCTCCACTTT. Amino acids: CASSYKRGGNSPLHF.